This T cell receptor (beta chain) was profiled in a study of T cells after yellow fever vaccination. The CDR3 totals 14 residues. The V and J ends lost 3 bases and 0 bases respectively, with 8 bases between them. Universal primer sites and UMIs were introduced during 5'RACE template-switching synthesis of TCR cDNA. One entry per CDR3 protein results from TCRdb running MiXCR on the 5' RACE reads. Of about 210,000 distinct CDR3 sequences listed, 5.5% to 8.5% are singletons. This clonotype was seen repeatedly, ten times or more. The sequencing here drew on CD4+ T cells sorted from PBMCs, taken on the day of the yellow fever booster vaccination. The genes are TRBV12-3 or TRBV12-4 and TRBJ1-1, with D hard to call. This clonotype originated in a man under 40 who received the YFV17D yellow fever vaccine. The CDR3: CASSFSGMNTEAFF. In DNA form, the CDR3 reads TGTGCCAGCAGTTTTAGCGGGATGAACACTGAAGCTTTCTTT.